These 23 T cell receptor beta chains originate from one sample sequenced in a study of regulatory T cells in long-lasting Graves disease. The TCR beta library used iRepertoire HTBI primers with Arm-PCR amplification of CDR3. TCRdb reanalysed the multiplex PCR reads using MiXCR and keeps one entry per CDR3 protein. This table has 400,000 to 450,000 distinct CDR3 sequences, 16% appearing once. This sample's time point: newly diagnosed GD, antithyroid drugs for less than 3 months. From PBMCs, RNA was extracted and then used to make the TCR library. These data were also reused for a study on T cells in Graves' hyperthyroidism and ophthalmopathy.

The sequencing here drew on peripheral blood mononuclear cells (PBMCs), taken at new diagnosis, from a patient treated with antithyroid drugs. The origin of the receptors is a woman aged 25 to 39 with Graves disease.

Turning to this clonotype: The CDR3 does not close with the conserved phenylalanine or tryptophan, likely indicating a read error. Because the CDR3's place on the DNA is in doubt, the DNA is left out and the CDR3 is given as listed by TCRdb. The chain recombines TRBV19 with TRBJ2-2. From its first to its last residue, the CDR3 has 13 amino acids. Per germline, CDR1 LNHDA and CDR2 SQIVND (reference sequence). The CDR3 sequence is CAAIGVPPGEPFS.

This clonotype was picked up many times. The chain couples TRBV5-1 to TRBJ1-5, with 7 positions matching TRBD1. This CDR3 region has 17 residues. J was trimmed by 4 bases and V by 5 bases; bases with no gene match: 15. Per the germline V gene, CDR1 is SGHRS and CDR2 is YFSETQ. The CDR3 is CASSFKGTTGSNQPQHF. The DNA for the CDR3 is TGCGCCAGCAGTTTTAAAGGTACGACAGGGTCAAATCAGCCCCAGCATTTT.

The sample holds a few counts of this clonotype. The rearrangement uses TRBV27 and TRBJ2-2; D possibly corresponds to TRBD1 (5 bases). The CDR3 has 14 residues. CDR1 is MNHEY, CDR2 SMNVEV, per germline (reference sequence). Trimming removed 5 bases from V and 4 bases from J, with 11 bases in between. For the CDR3, the DNA is TGTGCCAGCAGTCCCCGACAGCGCACCGGGGAGCTGTTTTTT. This codes for CASSPRQRTGELFF.

The chain carries TRBV20-1 and TRBJ1-1, with TRBD1 as a possible D gene (5 bases). The V end was cut by 5 bases, the J end by 6 bases, with 13 bases between. The CDR3 is made up of 12 amino acids. Germline CDR1 DFQATT, CDR2 SNEGSKA (reference sequence). CDR3 DNA: TGCAGTGCTTATGGTCGCAGGGCTGAAGCTTTCTTT. It yields the protein CSAYGRRAEAFF.

Only a few counts were recorded for this clonotype. A single base separates this from a much larger clone, so it may be a read error. This chain links TRBV28 with TRBJ2-7; 10 bases line up with TRBD2. CDR1 MDHEN and CDR2 SYDVKM come from the germline V gene. The CDR3 is 16 residues long. The junction had 10 bases not matched to a gene; V was cut back by 6 bases and J by 2 bases. DNA of the CDR3: TGTGCCAGCAGCCTCGGACTAGCGGACCCTACCTACGAGCAGTACTTC. It translates to CASSLGLADPTYEQYF.

This rearrangement joins TRBV7-9 to TRBJ2-3, with TRBD1 matching over 7 bases. J was trimmed by 7 bases and V by 6 bases; bases with no gene match: 16. CDR1 is SEHNR, CDR2 FQNEAQ, per germline (reference sequence). The length of the CDR3 is 16 residues. CDR3 DNA sequence: TGTGCCAGCAGTTTTGTCGGGACAGTGGGCGCGAATACGCAGTATTTT. It is translated as CASSFVGTVGANTQYF.

This clonotype was counted many times. The chain uses TRBV19 and TRBJ2-5, with 10 bases aligning to TRBD2. Germline trimming cut 5 bases from V and 5 bases from J; bases unmatched to any gene: 8. Germline CDR1 reads LNHDA; CDR2 reads SQIVND (reference sequence). The CDR3 spans 15 residues. The CDR3 region is CASSEAGGVGETQYF. The DNA of the CDR3 is TGTGCCAGTAGTGAAGCGGGAGGGGTGGGCGAGACCCAGTACTTC.

This clonotype was seen at least ten times. This rearrangement joins TRBV7-8 to TRBJ2-1; TRBD2 matches 14 bases. The trim removed 5 bases at V and 12 bases at J, leaving 9 bases unmatched. The length of the CDR3 is 15 residues. From germline, CDR1 is SGHVS and CDR2 FQNEAQ. CDR3 DNA sequence: TGTGCCAGCAGCACTAGGACTAGCGGGAGGAATTGGCAGTTCTTC. This encodes CASSTRTSGRNWQFF.

The chain joins TRBV12-3 or TRBV12-4 to TRBJ2-2, with 7 bases that match TRBD2. V dropped 6 bases and J dropped 6; count of bases not matched to a gene: 16. This CDR3 is built from 17 residues. CDR3 loop: CASSQGAGAFGAGELFF. The CDR3 DNA sequence: TGTGCCAGCAGCCAAGGGGCGGGAGCGTTCGGGGCCGGGGAGCTGTTTTTT.

This clonotype was seen ten or more times. The chain carries TRBV28 and TRBJ1-2; D unclear. The germline V gene has CDR1 MDHEN and CDR2 SYDVKM. This CDR3 has 10 residues. V lost 6 bases to trimming and J lost 6 bases, with 5 bases between them. As DNA, the CDR3 is TGTGCCAGCAGCTCGAATGGCTACACCTTC. Protein product: CASSSNGYTF.

This clonotype was seen many times. The genes are TRBV5-1 and TRBJ2-1; D is possibly TRBD1 (7 bases). The CDR3 spans 14 residues. CDR1 and CDR2 (germline): SGHRS, YFSETQ. The germline V and J ends were trimmed by 1 base and 6 bases, with 11 bases remaining between them. The CDR3 nucleotides are TGCGCCAGCAGCTTGATTCAGGGGGGCAATGAGCAGTTCTTC. This gives the protein CASSLIQGGNEQFF.

The rearrangement links TRBV27 to TRBJ2-5, with 11 bases that match TRBD2. V shed 8 bases, J shed 5 bases, and the junction held 16 bases outside the gene matches. The CDR3 has 17 amino acids. Germline V gene sequence: CDR1 MNHEY, CDR2 SMNVEV (reference sequence). The CDR3 reads CASGLWIGTSGVETQYF. DNA of the CDR3: TGTGCCAGCGGCTTGTGGATTGGGACTAGCGGAGTGGAGACCCAGTACTTC.

This clonotype showed up many times. This chain connects TRBV3-1 to TRBJ2-1, with 16 bases matching TRBD2. Germline values: CDR1 LGHDT, CDR2 YNNKEL (reference sequence). The CDR3 is made up of 15 amino acids. Unmatched junction bases numbered 9, after V lost 4 bases and J lost 15 bases. The chain's CDR3 is CASSLGGTSGRVLFF. CDR3 coding DNA: TGTGCCAGCAGCCTAGGTGGGACTAGCGGGAGGGTTCTGTTCTTC.

This clonotype appeared many times. The V gene is TRBV2, the J gene TRBJ2-1; maybe TRBD2 (5 bases). Trimming removed 4 bases from V and 3 bases from J, with 13 bases in between. Germline CDR1 and CDR2: SNHLY and FYNNEI. The CDR3 totals 15 residues. CDR3 nucleotide sequence: TGTGCCAGCAGTGGAAAGCGGTTATACTACAATGAGCAGTTCTTC. Its protein is CASSGKRLYYNEQFF.

This clonotype was seen at least ten times. V and J are TRBV7-2 and TRBJ1-5; TRBD1 agrees at 9 bases. The CDR3 is made up of 14 amino acids. CDR1 is SGHTA, CDR2 FQGNSA, per germline. V gave up 6 bases and J gave up 4 bases; unmatched junction bases: 4. CDR3 sequence: CASRGTGWNQPQHF. Written as DNA, the CDR3 is TGTGCCAGCAGAGGGACAGGGTGGAATCAGCCCCAGCATTTT.

With regard to this clonotype: The junction departs from the called germline gene at one end, perhaps through a read error. This chain joins TRBV20-1 and TRBJ1-1, with TRBD1 as a possible D gene (5 bases). The germline gives CDR1 DFQATT, CDR2 SNEGSKA (reference sequence). The CDR3 runs to 12 residues. The CDR3 here is CSVRRGTTEAFF. In nucleotides, the CDR3 is TGCAGTGTTAGAAGGGGAACAACTGAAGCTTTCTTT.

This clonotype was seen at least ten times. The chain combines TRBV6-1 with TRBJ2-1, with 8 bases identical to TRBD1. Germline loops: CDR1 MNHNS, CDR2 SASEGT. The CDR3 spans 12 residues. The trim removed 9 bases at V and 8 bases at J, leaving 6 bases unmatched. The CDR3: CASDRGGDEQFF. In DNA form, the CDR3 reads TGTGCCAGTGACAGGGGTGGCGATGAGCAGTTCTTC.

This clonotype has only a few counts. The chain has TRBV4-3 and TRBJ2-1; D not certain. The V end was cut by 4 bases, the J end by 9 bases, with 13 bases between. The V gene's germline CDR1 is LGHNA and CDR2 YSLEER. The CDR3 is 13 residues long. CDR3: CASSPGSRGEQFF. The CDR3 coding sequence is TGCGCCAGCAGCCCCGGGTCGCGAGGTGAGCAGTTCTTC.

This clonotype has ten or more counts. The CDR3 bases are TGCAGTGCTCCGGACCGGTGGGGGGACACCGGGGAGCTGTTTTTT. Its protein is CSAPDRWGDTGELFF. V usage is TRBV20-1 and J usage is TRBJ2-2; D possibly corresponds to TRBD2 (6 bases). Germline V CDR1 and CDR2: DFQATT, SNEGSKA (reference sequence). CDR3 length equals 15 residues. V shed 5 bases and J shed 3 bases, with 16 bases lying between them.

Many counts were recorded for this clonotype. Germline and junction disagree at one end, which may indicate a read error. V and J are TRBV3-1 and TRBJ2-7; D remains unclear. Per germline, CDR1 LGHDT and CDR2 YNNKEL (reference sequence). CDR3 size: 13 residues. In DNA form, the CDR3 reads TGTGCCAGCAGCCAAGAAAACGACGAATCGCCCTTATTC. Translation: CASSQENDESPLF.

This chain uses TRBV6-1 with TRBJ1-2; a possible D gene is TRBD1 (5 bases). The CDR3 runs 14 residues. Deletions cut 6 bases from V and 9 bases from J, with 20 bases between. Per the germline V gene, CDR1 is MNHNS and CDR2 is SASEGT. CDR3 in amino acids: CASSQGGGLWRYTF. In nucleotides, the CDR3 is TGTGCCAGCAGCCAGGGAGGAGGTCTGTGGCGCTACACCTTC.

As concerns this clonotype: This sequence may be a read error, since a much larger clone differs from it by one base. The V call is TRBV12-3 or TRBV12-4, the J call TRBJ2-2; no definite D call. V was clipped by 8 bases and J by 4 bases, with 20 bases between them. The length of the CDR3 is 16 residues. The CDR3 is CASGPKGPRRTGELFF. Written as DNA, the CDR3 is TGTGCCAGCGGTCCCAAAGGACCGCGGCGCACCGGGGAGCTGTTTTTT.

This clonotype was detected a few times. V gene TRBV4-3 combines with J gene TRBJ1-4, with D possibly matching TRBD1 (6 bases). The germline gives CDR1 LGHNA, CDR2 YSLEER. With 4 bases removed from V and 7 bases from J, the gap between germline ends came to 13 bases. The CDR3 runs 14 residues. Here the CDR3 DNA reads TGCGCCAGCAGCCGAACGGACAGAATTGAAAAACTGTTTTTT. Its protein product is CASSRTDRIEKLFF.